The present T cell receptor (beta chain) was sequenced within a study of CD8 T cells in Susac syndrome. RNA, at roughly 0.45 to 1 ug, was reverse transcribed with random hexamers. TCRdb passed the immunoSEQ multiplex PCR reads through MiXCR, listing each CDR3 protein once. This table holds hundreds of thousands of distinct CDR3 sequences, approximately 85% found once. The multiple sclerosis control group consisted of treatment-naive patients whose relapsing-remitting disease, which was either stable or active, fulfilled revised McDonald criteria. This receptor was taken from a human donor with multiple sclerosis. The specimen was CD8+ T cells from PBMCs.

The CDR3 region has the DNA TGTGCCAGCAGTCCCCAGCTAGCGGGAGGGGCGCGCGATGAGCAGTTCTTC. Its translation: CASSPQLAGGARDEQFF. V and J are TRBV28 and TRBJ2-1; TRBD2 agrees at 12 bases. This CDR3 is 17 amino acids long. Trimming took 5 bases from V and 8 from J; bases not matched to a gene: 13. Germline CDR1 MDHEN, CDR2 SYDVKM.